The TCR beta chain described here comes from a study of T cells in Graves' hyperthyroidism and ophthalmopathy. Amplification of TCR beta CDR3 regions was performed using RNA transcripts as template. RT-PCR in the first round (using the HTBI primer set) targeted the TCR CDR3. TCRdb re-called the multiplex PCR reads through MiXCR, storing one row per CDR3 protein. The table includes hundreds of thousands of distinct CDR3 sequences, just under 20% detected once. At least ten counts were recorded for this clonotype. What it binds is not known. CDR1 SGHTA and CDR2 FQGTGA come from the germline V gene. This CDR3 spans 19 amino acids. V trimming: 1 base; J trimming: 0 bases; junction bases outside the gene matches: 9. Lactation, pregnancy, other autoimmune disease or uncontrolled infection excluded patients. Study-wide results and limits: A model of 13 V-J features distinguished ophthalmopathy from stable hyperthyroidism.

This chain links TRBV7-3 with TRBJ2-1; 10 nucleotides line up with TRBD2. The sequenced sample consisted of blood. The TCR was taken from a man aged 35-49 years with Graves' ophthalmopathy. This chain's CDR3 is CASSLIAGGYGASYNEQFF. The CDR3 DNA reads as TGTGCCAGCAGCTTAATAGCGGGAGGTTACGGGGCCTCCTACAATGAGCAGTTCTTC. Variable domain in full (rest from reference TRBV7-3 and TRBJ2-1): GAGVSQTPSNKVTEKGKYVELRCDPISGHTALYWYRQSLGQGPEFLIYFQGTGAADDSGLPNDRFFAVRPEGSVSTLKIQRTERGDSAVYLCASSLIAGGYGASYNEQFFGPGTRLTVL.